A selection of T cell receptor beta chains follows, all from one sample in a study of cytomegalovirus exposure and HLA in healthy donors. Assay used: immunoSEQ multiplex PCR; TCRdb lists only in-frame clones, some missing. The sample spans around 44,000 clones; the ten largest clones claim 6.1%. What was sequenced was PBMCs. These receptors were taken from a male donor in good health and CMV-seropositive. The CDR3 runs from the conserved cysteine through the conserved F or W. Each record gives: J gene, V gene, D gene, clone size, CDR3 protein, CDR3 DNA. A D gene is named only where the DNA matches it firmly. Size is stated for part of the rows, as once, few or many counts, or as a class when the clone is expanded.

TRBJ2-2 TRBV29-1 - - CSVGGPGELFF TGCAGCGTTGGGGGGCCCGGGGAGCTGTTTTTT
TRBJ1-1 TRBV19 - - CASSTQGRRTEAFF TGTGCCAGTAGTACACAGGGTCGACGCACTGAAGCTTTCTTT
TRBJ1-2 TRBV2 - - CASIQGHENYGYTF TGTGCCAGCATACAGGGCCACGAAAACTATGGCTACACCTTC
TRBJ2-7 TRBV28 TRBD1 - CASSLGGTGASYEQYF TGTGCCAGCAGTTTAGGCGGGACAGGCGCTTCCTACGAGCAGTACTTC
TRBJ1-6 TRBV6-5 TRBD1 - CASSLDRVKALHF TGTGCCAGCAGCTTGGACAGGGTCAAGGCCCTCCACTTT
TRBJ2-3 TRBV27 TRBD2 - CASSLAGENTQYF TGTGCCAGCAGTTTAGCGGGAGAAAATACGCAGTATTTT
TRBJ1-1 TRBV13 TRBD1 - CASSLGLGQGIAAFF TGTGCCAGCAGCTTAGGCCTGGGACAGGGGATTGCCGCTTTCTTT
TRBJ1-1 TRBV6-1 - - CASSVDTGINTEAFF TGTGCCAGCAGTGTGGATACAGGGATAAACACTGAAGCTTTCTTT
TRBJ1-1 TRBV6-5 - - CASSSYDSGAEAFF TGTGCCAGCAGTTCCTATGACAGTGGCGCTGAAGCTTTCTTT
TRBJ1-2 TRBV4-3 - - CASSQEWMEVSNYGYTF TGCGCCAGCAGCCAAGAGTGGATGGAGGTTTCTAACTATGGCTACACCTTC
TRBJ1-6 TRBV6-5 TRBD1 medium-sized CASSYNRGYSPLHF TGTGCCAGCAGTTATAACAGGGGTTATTCACCCCTCCACTTT
TRBJ1-4 TRBV7-9 TRBD1 - CASSFGQGAGNEKLFF TGTGCCAGCAGCTTCGGACAGGGGGCGGGTAATGAAAAACTGTTTTTT
TRBJ1-2 TRBV5-1 - - CASSSSSGQLYGYTF TGCGCCAGCAGCTCCTCCTCGGGACAACTTTATGGCTACACCTTC
TRBJ1-4 TRBV4-2 - - CASSPPGEWDEKLFF TGTGCCAGCAGCCCCCCCGGGGAATGGGATGAAAAACTGTTTTTT
TRBJ1-5 TRBV7-2 - - CASSLQLGNQPQHF TGTGCCAGCAGCTTACAGTTGGGCAATCAGCCCCAGCATTTT
TRBJ1-2 TRBV4-2 TRBD1 - CASSQTPLGTGRNGYTF TGTGCCAGCAGCCAAACCCCATTGGGGACAGGGAGGAATGGCTACACCTTC
TRBJ1-4 TRBV18 - - CASSPIGPEGEKLFF TGTGCCAGCTCACCAATAGGGCCAGAGGGTGAAAAACTGTTTTTT
TRBJ2-6 TRBV19 - - CASRDFNWGSGANVLTF TGTGCCAGTAGGGACTTCAATTGGGGATCTGGGGCCAACGTCCTGACTTTC
TRBJ2-5 TRBV6-6 - - CASSYRAGQYF TGTGCCAGCAGTTACCGTGCCGGGCAGTACTTC
TRBJ2-7 TRBV4-3 TRBD1 large CASSQGTGISEQYF TGCGCCAGCAGCCAAGGGACAGGGATCTCCGAGCAGTACTTC
TRBJ2-1 TRBV30 TRBD2 - CAWRGGLAVTLSSYNEQFF TGTGCCTGGAGGGGCGGACTAGCGGTTACACTTAGCTCCTACAATGAGCAGTTCTTC